The entry that follows covers one T cell receptor beta chain sequence. TCRdb keeps only in-frame clones here, not all; method: immunoSEQ multiplex PCR. The table has 150,000 to 200,000 clones, over 85% seen once. The sample originates from a study of control samples from healthy donors and cancer patients. CDR3 length: 15 amino acids. Trimming pared 3 bases from V and 6 bases from J, leaving 18 bases between. Germline-derived CDR1 and CDR2 are KGHSH and LQKENI. V gene TRBV18 combines with J gene TRBJ2-7; D remains ambiguous. The sequence derives from a man between 18 and 35 years old in good health. The sequencing sample was made of blood. The chain's CDR3 is CASSPLSGSLGEQYF. The CDR3 DNA is TGTGCCAGCTCACCGTTATCAGGTTCGCTTGGCGAGCAGTACTTC.